These 6 T cell receptor beta chains came from one sample sequenced in a study of T cells in Graves' hyperthyroidism and ophthalmopathy. Template material for amplifying TCR beta CDR3 regions consisted of RNA transcripts. With the HTBI primer set, the TCR CDR3 went through a first round of RT-PCR. TCRdb redid the calling of the multiplex PCR reads with MiXCR, one entry per CDR3 protein. The sample shows around 340,000 distinct CDR3 sequences, about a sixth of them seen only once. The source material was blood. The receptors come from a woman between 35 and 50 years old with Graves' ophthalmopathy.

This clonotype appeared many times. The genes are TRBV12-3 or TRBV12-4 and TRBJ2-7, with D perhaps TRBD1 or TRBD2 (7 bases each). The CDR3 covers 13 residues. The V and J ends lost 7 bases and 7 bases respectively, with 17 bases between them. This CDR3 is CASKRDSSREQYF. The DNA of the CDR3 is TGTGCCAGCAAGCGGGACAGTTCTAGGGAGCAGTACTTC.

The V and J genes are TRBV20-1 and TRBJ2-7; D may correspond to TRBD1 or TRBD2 (5 bases each). The V end lost 4 bases, the J end lost 6 bases, and 22 bases lay between the germline ends. The CDR3 sequence is 15 residues long. Germline CDR1 reads DFQATT; CDR2 reads SNEGSKA (reference sequence). CDR3 in DNA: TGCAGTGCTAAGGGACCGGACGGACTTTTTTCCGAGCAGTACTTC. Translation gives CSAKGPDGLFSEQYF.

This clonotype appeared many times. The chain employs TRBV6-2 or TRBV6-3 and TRBJ2-7, with 12 positions matching TRBD2. The CDR3 consists of 15 residues. From germline, CDR1 is MNHEY and CDR2 SVGEGT. V was pared by 7 bases and J by 3 bases, with 7 bases of the junction left unmatched. The CDR3 bases are TGTGCCAGCAATTGGACTAGCGGGAAAAGCTACGAGCAGTACTTC. Protein: CASNWTSGKSYEQYF.

This clonotype came up many times. V and J are TRBV2 and TRBJ2-2; 7 bases are shared with TRBD2. The CDR3 consists of 14 residues. V lost 2 bases and J lost 6; bases outside the gene matches: 3. CDR1 and CDR2 (germline): SNHLY, FYNNEI. CDR3 bases: TGTGCCAGCAGTGAACTAGCGGCCTCCGGGGAGCTGTTTTTT. Its protein is CASSELAASGELFF.

The genes are TRBV29-1 and TRBJ2-5, with a weak D call TRBD2 (6 bases). The CDR3 runs to 12 residues. Germline V lookup: CDR1 SQVTM, CDR2 ANQGSEA. Deletions cut 1 base from V and 7 bases from J, with 10 bases between. CDR3: CSVEAGEATQYF. CDR3 DNA sequence: TGCAGCGTTGAAGCGGGGGAAGCGACCCAGTACTTC.

This clonotype has a count of ten or more. DNA of the CDR3: TGCGCCAGCAGCCAAGGATTACTAGGGGCACAAGAGACCCAGTACTTC. This sequence encodes CASSQGLLGAQETQYF. The V gene is TRBV4-3, the J gene TRBJ2-5, with D perhaps being TRBD1 or TRBD2 (5 bases each). CDR3 size: 16 residues. Germline CDR1 and CDR2: LGHNA and YSLEER. The V and J ends lost 1 base and 2 bases respectively, with 14 bases between them.